The 13 T cell receptor beta chains below come from one sample, sequenced in a study of blood T cell repertoires in COVID-19. Measured with immunoSEQ multiplex PCR; TCRdb has only the in-frame clones, and not every one. Of around 100,000 clones detected, approximately 79% appear once; the ten largest clones hold roughly 20%. Material: peripheral blood. Receptor source: a man between 65 and 85 years old with active or convalescent COVID-19.

V is TRBV2 and J is TRBJ2-7; 10 bases fit TRBD1. V was clipped by 6 bases and J by 3 bases; unmatched bases: 5. The CDR3 length is 14 residues. CDR1 SNHLY and CDR2 FYNNEI come from the germline V gene. The CDR3 nucleotides are TGTGCCAGCAGAACCGGGACAGGGGTCTACGAGCAGTACTTC. Its translation: CASRTGTGVYEQYF.

This clone was detected once. The gene calls are TRBV10-2 and TRBJ2-1, with 8 nucleotides matching TRBD2. Germline CDR1 and CDR2: WSHSY and SAAADI. With 7 bases clipped from V and 3 bases from J, the junction kept 5 bases outside the gene matches. This CDR3 has 14 amino acids. This CDR3 reads CASTLAGGYNEQFF. The CDR3 DNA sequence: TGCGCCAGCACCCTAGCGGGCGGCTACAATGAGCAGTTCTTC.

The V gene is TRBV6-5, the J gene TRBJ1-6; D remains unclear. The CDR3 covers 12 residues. CDR1 is MNHEY, CDR2 SVGAGI, per germline. Trimming took off 7 bases at V and 5 bases at J, with 6 bases between the two ends. The CDR3 nucleotides read TGTGCCAGCATGGCAGATAATTCACCCCTCCACTTT. Its translation: CASMADNSPLHF.

The chain combines TRBV11-2 with TRBJ1-3; no firm D call. Looked up from germline, CDR1 is SGHAT and CDR2 is FQNNGV. This CDR3 comprises 15 residues. V lost 5 bases and J lost 0, with 11 bases in between. The CDR3 bases are TGTGCCAGCAGCCTCACCCGGGGCTCTGGAAACACCATATATTTT. Translation: CASSLTRGSGNTIYF.

The chain links TRBV12-5 to TRBJ1-1, with a possible D match to TRBD1 (5 bases). Looked up from germline, CDR1 is LGHNT and CDR2 is FRNRAP. The CDR3 is 16 residues long. V was cut by 1 base and J by 2 bases, with 14 bases left in between. The CDR3: CASGLAIGAENTEAFF. In DNA, the CDR3 is TGTGCTAGTGGTTTGGCGATTGGGGCCGAAAACACTGAAGCTTTCTTT.

The chain recombines TRBV19 with TRBJ1-5; 7 bases are shared with TRBD1. The CDR3 runs to 15 residues. CDR1 is LNHDA, CDR2 SQIVND, per germline (reference sequence). Trimming cost V 7 bases and J 9 bases; bases outside gene matches: 15. As DNA, the CDR3 is TGTGCCAGTACCGTTACAGGGGAGAGGGGGTGGCCCCAGCATTTT. It encodes CASTVTGERGWPQHF.

The CDR3 region is CASPGTGPRTEAFF. The CDR3 DNA sequence: TGTGCCAGCCCCGGGACAGGGCCCAGAACTGAAGCTTTCTTT. The chain links TRBV28 to TRBJ1-1, with 9 bases matching TRBD1. This CDR3 is built from 14 residues. The V and J ends lost 8 bases and 5 bases, in that order; junction bases with no gene match: 9. The V gene's germline CDR1 is MDHEN and CDR2 SYDVKM.

The chain recombines TRBV7-2 with TRBJ2-1, with 11 positions matching TRBD2. This CDR3 contains 16 residues. Per germline, CDR1 SGHTA and CDR2 FQGNSA. The ends lost 3 bases at V and 6 bases at J; junction bases unmatched: 7. The CDR3 loop reads CASSFSVLAGGNEQFF. CDR3 nucleotides: TGTGCCAGCAGCTTCTCCGTTCTAGCGGGGGGCAATGAGCAGTTCTTC.

The chain has TRBV7-2 and TRBJ2-2, with D unresolved. CDR1 and CDR2 from the germline V gene are SGHTA and FQGNSA. V lost 4 bases, J lost 1 base, and 7 bases lay in between. CDR3 size: 14 residues. CDR3 nucleotides: TGTGCCAGCAGCTGGGCTAAGAACACCGGGGAGCTGTTTTTT. This codes for CASSWAKNTGELFF.

V is TRBV6-4 and J is TRBJ2-7, with 8 bases aligning to TRBD1. Germline CDR1 is MRHNA and CDR2 is SNTAGT. V dropped 7 bases and J dropped 4; count of bases not matched to a gene: 9. This CDR3 has 14 residues. CDR3 in DNA: TGTGCCAGCATGAGACAGGGGTGGGGGTACGAGCAGTACTTC. Protein product: CASMRQGWGYEQYF.

This clone was counted a few times. This sequence joins TRBV30 and TRBJ2-3; TRBD2 aligns across 8 bases. V was clipped by 2 bases and J by 3 bases; unmatched bases: 7. Germline V gene sequence: CDR1 GTSNPN, CDR2 SVGIG (reference sequence). The CDR3 contains 15 residues. The CDR3 nucleotides are TGTGCCTGGAGTTTCTCGGGAGGGGGGACAGATACGCAGTATTTT. Residues: CAWSFSGGGTDTQYF.

The chain has TRBV19 and TRBJ1-2; possible D gene TRBD1, 5 bases. Per germline, CDR1 LNHDA and CDR2 SQIVND (reference sequence). CDR3 length: 15 amino acids. With 6 bases removed from V and 4 bases from J, the gap between germline ends came to 18 bases. The CDR3 reads CASSSRQFLGYGYTF. The CDR3 DNA sequence: TGTGCCAGTAGCTCCCGACAGTTCCTCGGCTATGGCTACACCTTC.

CDR3 in amino acids: CASSRSPTEKLFF. CDR3 nucleotide sequence: TGTGCCAGCAGTCGCAGTCCCACTGAAAAACTGTTTTTT. The chain combines TRBV7-9 with TRBJ1-4; D ambiguous. Trimming left V 6 bases short and J 7 bases short, with 12 bases between. The germline V gene has CDR1 SEHNR and CDR2 FQNEAQ (reference sequence). The CDR3 has 13 amino acids.